The clone carrying this T cell receptor beta chain was observed once. Its specificity is unknown. Using immunoSEQ multiplex PCR, the repertoire was profiled, and TCRdb retains in-frame clones only, with some absent. The table has approximately 7,000 clones, over 60% seen once. The V gene's germline CDR1 is MGHRA and CDR2 YSYEKL. Trimming left V 3 bases short and J 0 bases short, with 6 bases between. The CDR3 has 14 residues. The sample is drawn from a study of OX40 agonist ivuxolimab in advanced cancers. The overall study: At doses from 0.01 to 10 mg/kg, patients were given intravenous ivuxolimab every 2 weeks. Dose-escalation patients' cancers were hepatocellular carcinoma, melanoma, renal cell or head and neck cancer. The study reported partial responses in three patients: one hepatocellular carcinoma, two cutaneous melanoma.

Points from the study as a whole: Expanded peripheral T cell antigen specificity was not determined.

Sequencing was performed on CD4+ or CD8+ T cells sorted from blood, taken in a trial of the OX40 agonist ivuxolimab. This TCR was recovered from an adult with an advanced solid tumor such as melanoma, head and neck, liver or kidney cancer. The chain employs TRBV4-1 and TRBJ2-1; D is uncertain. For the CDR3, the DNA is TGCGCCAGCAGCCAGCGTAGCTCCTACAATGAGCAGTTCTTC. It codes for CASSQRSSYNEQFF.